The 12 T cell receptor beta chains listed next were all sequenced from one sample in a study of blood T cell repertoires in COVID-19. TCRdb's table, derived via immunoSEQ multiplex PCR, lists solely in-frame clones and lacks some. The sample lists some 49,000 clones, approximately 87% seen once, with over 9.5% in the top ten. The specimen sequenced was peripheral blood. The origin of the receptors is a human donor in a cohort sampled during active COVID-19.

The V call is TRBV7-9, the J call TRBJ1-2, with D tentatively TRBD1 (5 bases). Germline loops: CDR1 SEHNR, CDR2 FQNEAQ (reference sequence). The CDR3 sequence is 14 residues long. V dropped 4 bases and J dropped 6 bases, with 15 bases sitting between them. The CDR3 DNA follows: TGTGCCAGCAGCTCAATAGACAGTGATGATGGCTACACCTTC. This gives the protein CASSSIDSDDGYTF.

The rearrangement links TRBV11-2 to TRBJ1-1, with TRBD1 identical over 7 bases. V shed 4 bases and J 3 bases; nucleotides not matched to a gene: 8. The CDR3 is made up of 15 amino acids. Germline V gives CDR1 SGHAT, CDR2 FQNNGV. The CDR3 coding sequence is TGTGCCAGCAGCTCCCGCGGGACAGACTACACTGAAGCTTTCTTT. Protein sequence: CASSSRGTDYTEAFF.

The V gene is TRBV10-3, the J gene TRBJ2-7; weak D call: TRBD2 (6 bases). CDR3 size: 13 residues. V dropped 3 bases and J dropped 3 bases, with 9 bases sitting between them. Germline V lookup: CDR1 ENHRY, CDR2 SYGVKD. CDR3 in DNA: TGTGCCATCAGTGACGTCGGGGGCTACGAGCAGTACTTC. It encodes CAISDVGGYEQYF.

The genes are TRBV5-1 and TRBJ1-2, with a weak D call TRBD1 (6 bases). V dropped 4 bases and J dropped 4 bases, with 14 bases sitting between them. The CDR3 sequence is 14 residues long. The germline gives CDR1 SGHRS, CDR2 YFSETQ. Here the CDR3 reads CASSPDRRPYGYTF. As DNA, the CDR3 is TGCGCCAGCAGCCCGGACAGAAGACCCTATGGCTACACCTTC.

This clone was counted only a few times. V usage is TRBV10-1 and J usage is TRBJ2-7; D unclear. Between the trimmed V and J ends, which lost 8 bases and 4 bases, there was a span of 15 bases. This CDR3 spans 13 amino acids. Per germline, CDR1 WNHNN and CDR2 SYGVQD (reference sequence). As DNA, the CDR3 is TGCGCCAGCTGCCCGACGGAGAGATACGAGCAGTACTTC. Protein product: CASCPTERYEQYF.

This chain links TRBV14 with TRBJ1-2; TRBD1 aligns across 7 bases. The V gene end was trimmed by 0 bases and the J gene end by 7 bases; junction bases not matched to a gene: 8. The CDR3 is 15 amino acids. Looked up from germline, CDR1 is SGHDN and CDR2 is FVKESK. CDR3 sequence (DNA): TGTGCCAGCAGCCAAGAGTATGCCAGGGGGTTTGGCTACACCTTC. It translates to CASSQEYARGFGYTF. The full variable domain, its missing parts supplied by reference TRBV14 and TRBJ1-2, is EAGVTQFPSHSVIEKGQTVTLRCDPISGHDNLYWYRRVMGKEIKFLLHFVKESKQDESGMPNNRFLAERTGGTYSTLKVQPAELEDSGVYFCASSQEYARGFGYTFGSGTRLTVV.

This sequence joins TRBV4-1 and TRBJ2-7, with TRBD1 matching over 11 bases. This CDR3 comprises 19 residues. The V gene end was trimmed by 1 base and the J gene end by 4 bases; junction bases not matched to a gene: 15. Germline V lookup: CDR1 MGHRA, CDR2 YSYEKL. The DNA of the CDR3 is TGCGCCAGCAGCCAAGTAAGGACAGGGGGCGTGGGTGGAAGTTACGAGCAGTACTTC. Amino acids: CASSQVRTGGVGGSYEQYF.

The rearrangement links TRBV18 to TRBJ1-2, with 9 bases fitting TRBD1. After removal of 2 bases from V and 6 bases from J, the junction contained 7 bases not matched to a gene. The germline CDR1 and CDR2 sequences are KGHSH and LQKENI. The CDR3 is made up of 15 amino acids. The CDR3 reads CASSPAGTGSHGYTF. The CDR3 DNA reads as TGTGCCAGCTCACCAGCCGGGACAGGGAGCCATGGCTACACCTTC.

This chain connects TRBV4-3 to TRBJ2-7, with 8 bases that match TRBD1. This CDR3 has 16 residues. V gave up 0 bases and J gave up 5 bases; unmatched junction bases: 9. From germline, CDR1 is LGHNA and CDR2 YSLEER. CDR3 loop: CASSQDRTGIGHEQYF. DNA of the CDR3: TGCGCCAGCAGCCAAGATAGGACAGGGATAGGGCACGAGCAGTACTTC.

The chain recombines TRBV9 with TRBJ1-1, with 7 bases fitting TRBD1. CDR1 and CDR2 from the germline V gene are SGDLS and YYNGEE. Trimming took 4 bases from V and 3 from J; bases not matched to a gene: 9. CDR3 length: 15 amino acids. This CDR3 reads CASSSRGTAYTEAFF. DNA of the CDR3: TGTGCCAGCAGCTCCCGCGGGACAGCATACACTGAAGCTTTCTTT.

This clone was counted a single time. V gene TRBV6-5 combines with J gene TRBJ1-5; TRBD1 is a possible D gene (5 bases). The germline V gene encodes CDR1 MNHEY and CDR2 SVGAGI. CDR3 length: 15 amino acids. V was clipped by 0 bases and J by 4 bases, with 10 bases between them. DNA of the CDR3: TGTGCCAGCAGTTACTCGACAGCGAGAAATCAGCCCCAGCATTTT. This gives the protein CASSYSTARNQPQHF.

A remark on this clone: The same CDR3 also results from other DNA sequences found in this sample. V gene TRBV20-1 combines with J gene TRBJ2-7, with D hard to call. V shed 2 bases and J shed 5 bases, with 7 bases lying between them. Germline V lookup: CDR1 DFQATT, CDR2 SNEGSKA (reference sequence). There are 11 residues in the CDR3. The CDR3 is CSARSGHEQYF. As DNA, the CDR3 is TGCAGTGCTAGATCGGGTCACGAGCAGTACTTC.